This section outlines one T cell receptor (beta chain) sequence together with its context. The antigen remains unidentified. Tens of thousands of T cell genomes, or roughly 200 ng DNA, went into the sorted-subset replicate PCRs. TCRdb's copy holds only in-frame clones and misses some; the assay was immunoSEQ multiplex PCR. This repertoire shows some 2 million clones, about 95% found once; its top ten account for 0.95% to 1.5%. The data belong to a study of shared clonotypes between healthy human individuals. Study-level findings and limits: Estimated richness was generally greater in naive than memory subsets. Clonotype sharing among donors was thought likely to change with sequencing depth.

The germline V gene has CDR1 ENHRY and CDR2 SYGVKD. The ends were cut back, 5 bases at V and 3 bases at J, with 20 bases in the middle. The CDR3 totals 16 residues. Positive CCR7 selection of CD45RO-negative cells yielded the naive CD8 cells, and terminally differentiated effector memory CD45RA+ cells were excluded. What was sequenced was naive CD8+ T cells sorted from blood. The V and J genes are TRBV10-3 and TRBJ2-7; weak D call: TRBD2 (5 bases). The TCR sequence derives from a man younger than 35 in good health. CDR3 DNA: TGTGCCATCAGTCCGGTCGACACGGACTCCTACTACGAGCAGTACTTC. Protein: CAISPVDTDSYYEQYF.